The sequence of this T cell receptor (beta chain) was determined in a study of identical twins (dated by TCRdb to the mid-2010s). With respect to the entire study: TCR alpha and beta repertoires from monozygotic twins, unrelated adults of various ages and cord blood were deep-sequenced to test whether fetal clonotypes persist. To rule out contamination, replicate twin experiments were performed at different times with different library preparation protocols. What the study reported, not specific to this receptor: Conclusions relied on cross-sectional statistical analysis, since the same donors could not be followed over many years. Abundant cord blood beta clonotypes had fewer insertions, young adult naive repertoires showed a similar but weaker trend, and memory repertoires showed no such trend. Compared with coincidental sharing between unrelated individuals, an excess of low generation-probability sequences was observed among out-of-frame TCR alpha sequences shared between twins. Recombination models systematically underestimated out-of-frame TCR alpha sharing in monozygotic twins but agreed with sharing between unrelated individuals. Zero-insertion analyses could be partly confounded by invariant T cells such as MAIT and iNKT, though diverse VJ usage argued against such confounding for most clonotypes. A weaker excess of twin sharing was found in beta out-of-frame sequences because the signal-to-noise ratio was lowered by fewer shared sequences.

Turning to this clonotype: Its target antigen remains unknown. Base qualities are not at hand, and no much larger clone is one base apart.

The cysteine opens and the phenylalanine closes a CDR3 of 14 amino acids. Only the CDR3 region is kept as DNA, spanning 42 bases read in frame from base 1. V loses 0 bases, J loses 7 bases, and the germline ends lie 10 bases apart. According to the germline V gene, CDR1 reads SGDLS and CDR2 reads YYNGEE. All donors were healthy Caucasians. Three pairs of female monozygotic twins, all aged about 18 to 30 years, made up the twin cohort. Peripheral blood mononuclear cells were the source from which RNA for the TCR libraries was isolated. To prepare the library, 5' RACE was applied. The instrument given in TCRdb is Illumina HiSeq 2000. A universal primer binding site was added through template switching, and the final cDNA carried a unique molecular identifier so that TCR cDNA molecules could be counted accurately. Specific primers in the conserved constant-segment region were used to synthesize first-strand cDNA for TCR alpha and beta chains. To control for contamination, every cDNA library carried two barcodes: a SMART-Mk sample barcode plus Illumina barcodes. TruSeq adapter sequences, together with Illumina sample barcodes, were added in two successive PCR steps. TCR alpha and beta cDNA libraries were sequenced on the Illumina HiSeq platform with custom primers. Per the authors' processing: MiGEC was used to process raw reads and extract unique molecular identifiers, and MiXCR was used to find CDR3 positions. Recombination models were inferred per individual with the repgenHMM and IGoR tools using an EM algorithm. The tcR package in R was used for shared clonotype analysis, with sharing normalized by the product of cloneset sizes. Out-of-frame nonproductive sequences were analyzed to study raw recombination free of thymic and clonal selection effects. In-frame beta chains were kept once TCRdb had trimmed the public reads at Q25 with fastp and called clones with MiXCR. Records with the same CDR3 protein are collapsed into one entry carrying the most frequent genes and DNA. These V and J calls originate from TCRdb's pipeline instead of the authors' own analysis. Present in this sample are 700,000 or so distinct CDR3 sequences, around 20% of which were seen just once. Of the sample, 4.3% falls within the top ten clones.

These data were likewise used in another study, on T cells expressing NK-cell markers. The second study also describes: TCR beta-chain repertoires were profiled in sorted CD3+CD56+NKG2C+, CD3+CD56+NKG2C- and CD3+CD56-NKG2C+ T-cell subsets from several donors. Among the eight sequenced donors, only one was HCMV-seronegative, while the other seven were HCMV-seropositive. To restrict sorting to alphabetaTCR-expressing T cells, an anti-gammadeltaTCR antibody was added in several experiments. In six donors, the dominant CD3+CD56+NKG2C+ clonotypes ranked among the top 10 CD8+ clonotypes, making up roughly 1.0-8% of CD8+ T cells. Those dominant clonotypes were again the most abundant among CD3+CD56-NKG2C+ cells in a handful of donors, at roughly 25-60.1%. It remained unclear whether the expanded NKG2C-expressing T cell clones were specific for HCMV antigens. The eight sequenced donors were randomly selected healthy volunteers, three men and five women. HCMV-specific IgG was detected in serum with a commercial ELISA kit to determine HCMV serostatus. For a handful of donors, unsorted PBMC were also used to sequence bulk peripheral blood T-cell repertoires. MIGEC handled demultiplexing of the reads and grouping by UMI, while MiTCR was used to assemble and quantify clonotypes. To remove erroneous sequences, TCR cDNA sequences were retained only when supported by two or more reads. Downstream repertoire analysis used the tcR package, and clonotypes were matched across fractions by CDR3 nucleotide sequence plus V segment. VDJmatch was used to annotate antigen specificity against VDJdb, with one amino acid substitution in CDR3 permitted.

The receptor comes from a woman in her late teens or twenties in good health. The material sequenced was PBMCs. The chain is encoded by TRBV9 joined to TRBJ1-4; a confident D gene designation cannot be given. The sequence in DNA is TGTGCCAGCAGCGTAGATGGGGTTGGTGAAAAACTGTTTTTT. This translates into CASSVDGVGEKLFF.